This T cell receptor beta chain is from a study of molecular identifiers for immune sequencing clone quantification. Study context: Sequencing covered four of five parts into which replicate RNA from roughly 18,000 or 92,000 naive CD8 cells was split.

This clonotype was detected many times. Libraries of bulk TCR were made by previously described methods (with listed TCR primers). TCRdb fed the PCR reads into MiXCR, producing one record per CDR3 protein. The data hold approximately 630,000 distinct CDR3 sequences, with roughly 23% observed a single time. The germline V gene has CDR1 SGHRS and CDR2 YFSETQ. The CDR3 sequence is 14 residues long. The V and J ends lost 6 bases and 2 bases respectively, with 13 bases between them. The naive CD8 libraries originated from between roughly 18,000 and 1,100,000 sorted cells and drew on 10%, 30% or 50% RNA. This clonotype was sampled from a human donor in good health. Some libraries in this study had Jurkat cell RNA spiked in. The sample was naive CD8+ T cells from blood, with Jurkat cell RNA spiked in. The subset is: FACS-sorted CD8+CD4-CCR7+CD45RA+ naive T cells. The chain employs TRBV5-1 and TRBJ2-3; tentatively, D is TRBD1 (5 bases). The CDR3 DNA sequence: TGCGCCAGCAAGGTTCGGACAACCACAGATACGCAGTATTTT. It specifies CASKVRTTTDTQYF.